The rows below give T cell receptor beta chains drawn from one sample of a study of shared clonotypes between healthy human individuals. Some clones are missing from TCRdb's copy, which holds only in-frame ones; the method was immunoSEQ multiplex PCR. This table holds more than 2,000,000 clones, 90% to 95% found once. Sequencing input: naive CD4+ T cells from PBMCs. The receptors stem from a young man in good health. Some clones in this sample may be carry-over from other donors' samples. Each CDR3 is given without its conserved first and last residue. Each record gives: V gene, J gene, CDR3 protein.

>TRBV9|TRBJ2-5
ASSAAGARLETQY
>TRBV10-2|TRBJ2-1
ASSLTSGSLEQF
>TRBV7-3|TRBJ2-1
ASSSAPGTSGRYNEQF
>TRBV7-8|TRBJ2-7
ASSSQGSLSHEQY
>TRBV5-1|TRBJ2-7
ASTLTVSSYEQY
>TRBV14|TRBJ2-1
ASSQYGAYNEQF
>TRBV14|TRBJ2-1
ASSPRFPAGGYNEQF
>TRBV19|TRBJ1-1
ASSVQGSGAEAF
>TRBV19|TRBJ1-1
ASSADRSGTEAF
>TRBV5-1|TRBJ2-3
ASSRSGSEGTDTQY
>TRBV30|TRBJ1-5
AWSKPTGRSWQPQH
>TRBV28|TRBJ1-5
ASRLQGGSNQPQH
>TRBV7-2|TRBJ2-3
ASSLVASFSDTQY
>TRBV27|TRBJ2-7
ASKGQVSYEQY
>TRBV6-5|TRBJ1-2
ASTEGSGYGYT
>TRBV2|TRBJ2-7
ASSPQGANYEQY
>TRBV7-2|TRBJ2-7
ASSLQGIYEQY
>TRBV7-7|TRBJ1-4
ASSPRPNEKLF
>TRBV10-2|TRBJ2-1
AIQSNNEQF
>TRBV5-8|TRBJ2-5
ASSFGVGTQY
>TRBV19|TRBJ1-1
ASSNVPNTEAF
>TRBV5-6|.
ASSPLDRGLTYEQY
>TRBV7-6|TRBJ2-3
ASSLVPPSGAGDTQY
>TRBV6-1|TRBJ2-1
ASPRYNEQF
>TRBV5-1|TRBJ2-5
ASSRLSLTGGETQY
>TRBV15|TRBJ1-2
ATSSLLGGYT
>TRBV9|TRBJ2-7
ASSEGAGGYYEQY
>TRBV7-9|TRBJ2-7
ASSLGLAGNYEQY
>TRBV10-3|TRBJ2-1
AISAGTSGTYNEQF
>TRBV28|TRBJ2-7
ASTTGGSYEQY
>TRBV5-4|TRBJ2-2
ASTLDAGAGGTGELF
>TRBV28|TRBJ1-1
ASSLGTTEAF
>TRBV28|TRBJ1-5
ASSPPAGVNQPQH
>TRBV28|TRBJ1-5
ASSPLKAMGNQPQH
>TRBV7-8|TRBJ2-1
ASSPEVASNSYNEQF
>TRBV5-6|TRBJ2-7
ASSSPGHSDEQY
>TRBV5-4|TRBJ2-7
ASSRGQELTYEQY
>TRBV5-1|TRBJ2-1
ASSLGLAAYNEQF
>TRBV4-1|TRBJ1-5
ASSHPDRGGSNQPQH
>TRBV5-5|TRBJ1-2
ASSFDRGLSGYT
>TRBV7-9|TRBJ2-7
ASSLEGTSYYEQY
>TRBV7-6|TRBJ2-5
ASSLAGSLGGLTQY
>TRBV28|TRBJ2-1
ASSTPHSGRAVNEQF
>TRBV4-1|TRBJ2-7
ASSQVLGEQY
>TRBV28|TRBJ2-3
ASSQRGQAGETDTQY
>TRBV14|TRBJ1-2
ASSRLTGYGYT
>TRBV5-4|TRBJ2-1
GVGYNEQF
>TRBV20-1|TRBJ1-2
SARDPSGYT
>TRBV5-1|TRBJ1-2
ASRRTGSSEGYT
>TRBV11-3|TRBJ2-1
ASSLFAGTGARNEQF
>TRBV7-2|TRBJ1-1
ASRRLSGWTEAF
>TRBV5-1|TRBJ2-3
ASSGDRTSGRLADTQY
>TRBV7-6|TRBJ1-5
ASSVNRNQPQH
>TRBV27|TRBJ1-5
ASSPYSNQPQH
>TRBV11-2|TRBJ1-2
ASSLTGTNYGYT
>TRBV25-1|TRBJ2-5
ASSGLQGLGVQETQY
>TRBV11-2|TRBJ1-1
ASSLAGGRLEAF
>TRBV13|TRBJ1-1
ASSLDDTEAF
>TRBV6-6|TRBJ2-7
ASSFQTSGRYEQY
>TRBV29-1|TRBJ1-1
SVGRGRTEAF